Following are 28 T cell receptor beta chains from one sample sequenced in a study of T cell clones after liver transplantation. Proliferating CFSE-low MLR cells were sequenced to define alloreactive TCRbeta sequences. Assay: immunoSEQ multiplex PCR; the TCRdb copy retains only in-frame clones and omits some. The sample lists 450 to 750 clones, more than 30% occurring once. The antigens of these receptors remain unknown. Sequenced: CD8+ T cells from cultured PBMCs. Every receptor here comes from a human patient who received a liver transplant. The graft donor may be the source of some T cells.

The rearrangement links TRBV7-9 to TRBJ2-1, with 11 positions matching TRBD2. This CDR3 is 14 amino acids long. V shed 6 bases, J shed 6 bases, and the junction held 4 bases outside the gene matches. Per germline, CDR1 SEHNR and CDR2 FQNEAQ (reference sequence). CDR3 in DNA: TGTGCCAGCAGATCTAGCGGGAGGCCCAATGAGCAGTTCTTC. The encoded protein is CASRSSGRPNEQFF. The full variable domain, with the rest looked up from reference TRBV7-9 and TRBJ2-1, is DTGVSQNPRHKITKRGQNVTFRCDPISEHNRLYWYRQTLGQGPEFLTYFQNEAQLEKSRLLSDRFSAERPKGSFSTLEIQRTEQGDSAMYLCASRSSGRPNEQFFGPGTRLTVL.

The chain employs TRBV9 and TRBJ2-3; 16 nucleotides align to TRBD2. The germline CDR1 and CDR2 sequences are SGDLS and YYNGEE. The ends lost 5 bases at V and 4 bases at J; junction bases unmatched: 4. This CDR3 is built from 16 residues. For the CDR3, the DNA is TGTGCCAGCAGGGGACTAGCGGGAGGGCCATCAGATACGCAGTATTTT. This gives the protein CASRGLAGGPSDTQYF.

Judged by abundance, this clone is hyperexpanded. The V gene is TRBV28, the J gene TRBJ1-1, with a possible D match to TRBD1 (5 bases). Germline V gene lookup returns CDR1 MDHEN and CDR2 SYDVKM. CDR3 length equals 14 residues. Trimming stripped 6 bases from V and 6 bases from J, with 17 bases between. This chain's CDR3 is CASSPRGYDPEAFF. CDR3 bases: TGTGCCAGCAGCCCGCGGGGGTATGATCCTGAAGCTTTCTTT.

The chain uses TRBV7-6 and TRBJ1-1; 7 bases are a match to TRBD1. This CDR3 spans 15 amino acids. The germline V gene has CDR1 SGHVS and CDR2 FNYEAQ. V trimming: 0 bases; J trimming: 7 bases; junction bases outside the gene matches: 8. The chain's CDR3 is CASSLARTGGGEAFF. The DNA for the CDR3 is TGTGCCAGCAGCTTAGCAAGGACAGGAGGGGGTGAAGCTTTCTTT.

J is TRBJ2-7 and V is TRBV7-3, with 7 bases identical to TRBD1. Germline-derived CDR1 and CDR2 are SGHTA and FQGTGA. The CDR3 consists of 12 residues. Trimming took 6 bases from V and 3 from J; bases not matched to a gene: 2. The CDR3 nucleotides are TGTGCCAGCAGGACAGGGAGCTACGAGCAGTACTTC. This translates into CASRTGSYEQYF.

By sample share, this clone is large (0.1 to 1%). J is TRBJ2-1 and V is TRBV7-9; TRBD2 aligns across 16 bases. With V trimmed by 5 bases and J by 6 bases, 7 bases remained unmatched. Per the germline V gene, CDR1 is SEHNR and CDR2 is FQNEAQ (reference sequence). This CDR3 is built from 17 residues. This chain's CDR3 is CASSHGTSGRAGNEQFF. CDR3 in DNA: TGTGCCAGCAGCCATGGGACTAGCGGGAGGGCCGGCAATGAGCAGTTCTTC. The whole variable domain, filled in from reference TRBV7-9 and TRBJ2-1, reads DTGVSQNPRHKITKRGQNVTFRCDPISEHNRLYWYRQTLGQGPEFLTYFQNEAQLEKSRLLSDRFSAERPKGSFSTLEIQRTEQGDSAMYLCASSHGTSGRAGNEQFFGPGTRLTVL.

The chain combines TRBV10-3 with TRBJ2-7, with D possibly TRBD2 on 6 matching bases. The CDR3 covers 16 residues. Per germline, CDR1 ENHRY and CDR2 SYGVKD. Trimming stripped 0 bases from V and 4 bases from J, with 16 bases between. The CDR3 DNA follows: TGTGCCATCAGTGAGTCAGGAGGACAAGGGAGGTACGAGCAGTACTTC. As protein: CAISESGGQGRYEQYF.

This clone rates as hyperexpanded (1% or more). V usage is TRBV19 and J usage is TRBJ2-7; 13 positions match TRBD2. The germline V gene has CDR1 LNHDA and CDR2 SQIVND (reference sequence). The CDR3 has 14 residues. Unmatched junction bases numbered 1, after V lost 5 bases and J lost 3 bases. CDR3 bases: TGTGCCAGTAGTTGGACTAGCGGGAGCTACGAGCAGTACTTC. As protein: CASSWTSGSYEQYF. The complete variable domain, with remaining parts taken from reference TRBV19 and TRBJ2-7, reads DGGITQSPKYLFRKEGQNVTLSCEQNLNHDAMYWYRQDPGQGLRLIYYSQIVNDFQKGDIAEGYSVSREKKESFPLTVTSAQKNPTAFYLCASSWTSGSYEQYFGPGTRLTVT.

Judged by abundance, this clone is large (0.1 to 1%). The rearrangement links TRBV6-6 to TRBJ1-1, with D possibly being TRBD1 (5 bases). CDR1 MNHNY and CDR2 SVGAGI come from the germline V gene (reference sequence). The CDR3 runs 14 residues. Between the trimmed V and J ends, which lost 6 bases and 1 base, there was a span of 12 bases. CDR3 protein: CASRTGTENTEAFF. The CDR3 coding sequence is TGTGCCAGCAGAACCGGGACGGAGAACACTGAAGCTTTCTTT.

This clone has just a few counts. V gene TRBV11-2 combines with J gene TRBJ1-1, with TRBD1 matching 7 bases. Germline loops: CDR1 SGHAT, CDR2 FQNNGV. There are 15 residues in the CDR3. V was pared by 1 base and J by 7 bases, with 9 bases of the junction left unmatched. In DNA, the CDR3 is TGTGCCAGCAGCTTAGCAAGGACAGGAGGGGGTGAAGCTTTCTTT. As protein: CASSLARTGGGEAFF.

Notes on this clone: This likely stems from a read error, as it lies one base from a far larger clone. CDR3 DNA: TGTGCCAGCAGCTCGACTAGCGGCGAGCAGTACTTC. The encoded protein is CASSSTSGEQYF. V gene TRBV5-4 combines with J gene TRBJ2-7; TRBD2 aligns across 9 bases. The CDR3 has 12 amino acids. The V gene's germline CDR1 is SGHNT and CDR2 YYREEE (reference sequence). V was pared by 3 bases and J by 6 bases, with 1 base of the junction left unmatched.

In its sample, this clone was seen a few times. V usage is TRBV7-9 and J usage is TRBJ2-5; D is possibly TRBD1 or TRBD2 (6 bases each). Germline V gene sequence: CDR1 SEHNR, CDR2 FQNEAQ (reference sequence). Trimming left V 2 bases short and J 5 bases short, with 18 bases between. The CDR3 consists of 16 residues. The CDR3 spells CASSLLRAEGGETQYF. The CDR3, as DNA: TGTGCCAGCAGCTTACTCCGGGCCGAAGGGGGGGAGACCCAGTACTTC.

V and J are TRBV7-2 and TRBJ2-7; perhaps TRBD1 as D (6 bases). This CDR3 is built from 13 residues. The germline gives CDR1 SGHTA, CDR2 FQGNSA. Trimming pared 5 bases from V and 4 bases from J, leaving 12 bases between. The CDR3 region is CASSLGAVYEQYF. Here the CDR3 DNA reads TGTGCCAGCAGCCTGGGGGCAGTTTACGAGCAGTACTTC.

This chain links TRBV5-8 with TRBJ2-1, with 11 bases that match TRBD2. CDR3 size: 18 residues. CDR1 and CDR2 from the germline V gene are SGHTS and YDEGEE. The V segment lost 4 bases and the J segment 0 bases; nucleotides outside the gene matches: 9. The CDR3: CASSPTRLAGSSYNEQFF. In DNA form, the CDR3 reads TGTGCCAGCAGCCCAACGCGACTAGCGGGGAGCTCCTACAATGAGCAGTTCTTC.

The chain uses TRBV5-4 and TRBJ2-7, with D perhaps TRBD1 (6 bases). Germline CDR1 is SGHNT and CDR2 is YYREEE (reference sequence). This CDR3 has 13 residues. The V gene lost 4 bases and the J gene lost 4 bases, with 12 bases spanning the gap. CDR3: CASSLGAVYEQYF. DNA for the CDR3: TGTGCCAGCAGCCTGGGGGCAGTTTACGAGCAGTACTTC.

This clone was observed a handful of times. The chain uses TRBV27 and TRBJ2-7; 11 nucleotides align to TRBD1. The germline V gene has CDR1 MNHEY and CDR2 SMNVEV (reference sequence). This CDR3 is 14 amino acids long. J was trimmed by 3 bases and V by 3 bases; bases with no gene match: 1. The CDR3 region has the DNA TGTGCCAGCAGTTTTGGGACAGGGGGCTACGAGCAGTACTTC. Its translation is CASSFGTGGYEQYF.

This clone ranks as medium-sized. The V call is TRBV27, the J call TRBJ2-6; 7 bases agree with TRBD1. CDR3 size: 15 residues. CDR1 is MNHEY, CDR2 SMNVEV, per germline (reference sequence). V lost 2 bases to trimming and J lost 2 bases; unmatched junction nucleotides: 0. The CDR3 reads CASSLGTAGANVLTF. CDR3 DNA: TGTGCCAGCAGTTTAGGGACAGCTGGGGCCAACGTCCTGACTTTC.

The V call is TRBV7-2, the J call TRBJ2-7, with 8 bases that match TRBD2. CDR3 length: 12 amino acids. V was pared by 4 bases and J by 6 bases, with 2 bases of the junction left unmatched. Per germline, CDR1 SGHTA and CDR2 FQGNSA. CDR3 nucleotide sequence: TGTGCCAGCAGCTCGACTAGCGTCGAGCAGTACTTC. This gives the protein CASSSTSVEQYF.

This clone was recorded only once. This chain uses TRBV4-3 with TRBJ2-6; tentative D call: TRBD1 (5 bases). Trimming removed 5 bases at V and 5 bases at J, with 19 bases between. Germline loops: CDR1 LGHNA, CDR2 YSLEER. CDR3 length: 17 amino acids. The CDR3 DNA reads TGCGCCAGCAGCGAGGAAACAGGACAAAGTCGGGCCAACGTCCTGACTTTC. Translation: CASSEETGQSRANVLTF.

This clone ranks as large. The chain combines TRBV4-1 with TRBJ2-7, with TRBD2 identical over 11 bases. Unmatched junction bases numbered 3, after V lost 3 bases and J lost 2 bases. Germline loops: CDR1 MGHRA, CDR2 YSYEKL. The CDR3 spans 15 residues. This chain's CDR3 is CASSQISGRAYEQYF. CDR3 DNA sequence: TGCGCCAGCAGCCAGATTAGCGGGAGGGCCTACGAGCAGTACTTC.

This chain connects TRBV27 to TRBJ2-5; 9 bases align to TRBD1. The J call is doubtful: the DNA matches TRBJ2-7 better. Germline CDR1 and CDR2: MNHEY and SMNVEV (reference sequence). There are 14 residues in the CDR3. CDR3 bases: TGTGCCAGCAGTCCAGGACAGGGGAGGTACGAGCAGTACTTC. Translated, it gives CASSPGQGRYEQYF.

The V call is TRBV15, the J call TRBJ2-7; TRBD2 matches 7 bases. V was clipped by 1 base and J by 0 bases; unmatched bases: 3. Germline V gene data show CDR1 as LNHNV and CDR2 as YYDKDF (reference sequence). The CDR3 has 15 residues. The CDR3 coding sequence is TGTGCCACCAGCAGAGGGGTAGCGGGCTCCTACGAGCAGTACTTC. It is translated as CATSRGVAGSYEQYF.

This clone qualifies as medium-sized (0.01 to 0.1%). The chain is built from TRBV5-4 and TRBJ2-1, with 12 nucleotides matching TRBD2. CDR3 size: 19 residues. Germline CDR1 and CDR2: SGHNT and YYREEE (reference sequence). Trimming removed 4 bases from V and 0 bases from J; junction bases left unmatched: 11. As DNA, the CDR3 is TGTGCCAGCAGCCCCGGACTAGCGGGATCGCCCAGCTCCTACAATGAGCAGTTCTTC. As protein: CASSPGLAGSPSSYNEQFF. Using reference TRBV5-4 and TRBJ2-1 for the parts outside the CDR3, the full variable domain is ETGVTQSPTHLIKTRGQQVTLRCSSQSGHNTVSWYQQALGQGPQFIFQYYREEENGRGNFPPRFSGLQFPNYSSELNVNALELDDSALYLCASSPGLAGSPSSYNEQFFGPGTRLTVL.

By sample share, this clone is medium-sized. The gene calls are TRBV7-9 and TRBJ2-1; D unresolved. The CDR3 is 12 residues long. Trimming pared 5 bases from V and 3 bases from J, leaving 5 bases between. CDR1 SEHNR and CDR2 FQNEAQ come from the germline V gene (reference sequence). CDR3 sequence: CASSPVYNEQFF. For the CDR3, the DNA is TGTGCCAGCAGCCCGGTCTACAATGAGCAGTTCTTC.

The rearrangement joins TRBV10-3 to TRBJ1-3; D gene unclear. CDR1 and CDR2 (germline): ENHRY, SYGVKD. The CDR3 spans 14 residues. With 8 bases removed from V and 2 bases from J, the gap between germline ends came to 13 bases. The CDR3 here is CAILDGEAGNTIYF. Written as DNA, the CDR3 is TGTGCCATCCTAGACGGAGAGGCTGGAAACACCATATATTTT.

This clone is classed as medium-sized. This rearrangement joins TRBV7-2 to TRBJ2-7; 7 nucleotides agree with TRBD2. The germline V gene has CDR1 SGHTA and CDR2 FQGNSA. The CDR3 runs to 13 residues. V dropped 5 bases and J dropped 4; count of bases not matched to a gene: 5. The DNA for the CDR3 is TGTGCCAGCAGCGGCGGGACTACTTACGAGCAGTACTTC. The encoded protein is CASSGGTTYEQYF.

The chain uses TRBV29-1 and TRBJ2-7; 8 nucleotides align to TRBD1. Germline loops: CDR1 SQVTM, CDR2 ANQGSEA. The CDR3 has 13 residues. Germline trimming cut 7 bases from V and 4 bases from J; bases unmatched to any gene: 9. The CDR3 region is CSASGTGVYEQYF. CDR3 nucleotide sequence: TGCAGCGCATCCGGGACAGGTGTATACGAGCAGTACTTC.

To note about this clone: With a much larger clone just one base away, this may be a read error. This chain connects TRBV7-9 to TRBJ1-2; 7 positions agree with TRBD1. The V gene's germline CDR1 is SEHNR and CDR2 FQNEAQ (reference sequence). CDR3 size: 15 residues. The CDR3 DNA follows: TGTGCCAGCAGCCCCACGGTCAGGGGGTCACATGGCTACATCTTC. This sequence encodes CASSPTVRGSHGYIF.